This is a list of T cell receptor beta chains from one sample in a study of CD8+ T cells in alopecia areata. Using immunoSEQ multiplex PCR, the repertoire was profiled, and TCRdb retains in-frame clones only, with some absent. The sample contains some 130,000 clones, about 50% of which appear only once. The input for sequencing was CD8+ T cells sorted from blood, taken at week 0. All receptors derive from a human donor with alopecia areata. CDR3s include the opening cysteine and the closing phenylalanine or tryptophan. Fields, in order: D gene, J gene, clone size, V gene, CDR3 protein, CDR3 DNA. The D gene is left open where the match is weak. Only part of the rows carry a size: once, few, many, or a class if the clone is expanded.

d_gene: TRBD2
j_gene: TRBJ2-7
abundance: few
v_gene: TRBV27
CDR3aa: CASSWLPSGYEQYF
CDR3nt: TGTGCCAGCAGTTGGCTGCCTAGCGGGTACGAGCAGTACTTC

d_gene: TRBD1
j_gene: TRBJ2-5
abundance: few
v_gene: TRBV10-3
CDR3aa: CAISTGQQQETQYF
CDR3nt: TGTGCCATCAGTACGGGACAGCAACAAGAGACCCAGTACTTC

d_gene: NA
j_gene: TRBJ1-1
abundance: NA
v_gene: TRBV7-2
CDR3aa: CASSWEQGGEAFF
CDR3nt: TGTGCCAGCAGCTGGGAACAGGGAGGGGAAGCTTTCTTT

d_gene: NA
j_gene: TRBJ1-3
abundance: few
v_gene: TRBV19
CDR3aa: CASSMSPRTRGNTIYF
CDR3nt: TGTGCCAGTAGTATGAGCCCCCGGACTCGCGGAAACACCATATATTTT

d_gene: NA
j_gene: TRBJ1-1
abundance: NA
v_gene: TRBV7-8
CDR3aa: CASSLMVLRDPAFF
CDR3nt: TGTGCCAGCAGCTTAATGGTTCTCCGGGACCCAGCTTTCTTT

d_gene: TRBD2
j_gene: TRBJ2-3
abundance: NA
v_gene: TRBV4-2
CDR3aa: CASSQEGAGGRTDTQYF
CDR3nt: TGTGCCAGCAGCCAAGAAGGTGCGGGGGGACGCACAGATACGCAGTATTTT

d_gene: NA
j_gene: TRBJ2-7
abundance: NA
v_gene: TRBV30
CDR3aa: CAWRIRDSYEQYF
CDR3nt: TGTGCCTGGAGGATCAGGGATTCCTACGAGCAGTACTTC

d_gene: NA
j_gene: TRBJ2-7
abundance: NA
v_gene: TRBV29-1
CDR3aa: CSVLTYEQYF
CDR3nt: TGCAGCGTGCTAACCTACGAGCAGTACTTC

d_gene: TRBD2
j_gene: TRBJ2-1
abundance: few
v_gene: TRBV9
CDR3aa: CASSVGASGGNEQFF
CDR3nt: TGTGCCAGCAGCGTAGGTGCTAGCGGGGGAAATGAGCAGTTCTTC

d_gene: TRBD2
j_gene: TRBJ2-7
abundance: few
v_gene: TRBV7-3
CDR3aa: CASSPGGGYEQYF
CDR3nt: TGTGCCAGCAGCCCCGGCGGGGGCTACGAGCAGTACTTC

d_gene: NA
j_gene: TRBJ1-1
abundance: NA
v_gene: TRBV29-1
CDR3aa: CSVVGGVSGTEAFF
CDR3nt: TGCAGCGTTGTTGGGGGAGTATCTGGCACTGAAGCTTTCTTT

d_gene: NA
j_gene: TRBJ1-2
abundance: NA
v_gene: TRBV4-3
CDR3aa: CASSQAPYRDDNYGYTF
CDR3nt: TGCGCCAGCAGCCAAGCACCCTACCGGGACGATAACTATGGCTACACCTTC

d_gene: NA
j_gene: TRBJ1-6
abundance: many
v_gene: TRBV19
CDR3aa: CASKDPGTDLNSPLHF
CDR3nt: TGTGCCAGTAAAGACCCCGGGACGGATCTTAATTCACCCCTCCACTTT

d_gene: NA
j_gene: TRBJ1-2
abundance: NA
v_gene: TRBV30
CDR3aa: CAWSNRQTTRYGYTF
CDR3nt: TGTGCCTGGAGTAACCGACAAACGACACGGTATGGCTACACCTTC

d_gene: NA
j_gene: TRBJ2-7
abundance: NA
v_gene: TRBV4-1
CDR3aa: CASSQVGGDEQYF
CDR3nt: TGCGCCAGCAGCCAAGTCGGAGGAGACGAGCAGTACTTC

d_gene: TRBD1
j_gene: TRBJ2-7
abundance: NA
v_gene: TRBV2
CDR3aa: CASTPTVGQGRYEQYF
CDR3nt: TGTGCCAGCACTCCCACAGTAGGACAGGGGAGGTACGAGCAGTACTTC

d_gene: TRBD1
j_gene: TRBJ2-4
abundance: NA
v_gene: TRBV5-6
CDR3aa: CASSLGQGLWIQYF
CDR3nt: TGTGCCAGCAGCTTGGGACAGGGGTTATGGATTCAGTACTTC

d_gene: TRBD2
j_gene: TRBJ2-3
abundance: NA
v_gene: TRBV6-4
CDR3aa: CASSDAAGETDTQYF
CDR3nt: TGTGCCAGCAGTGACGCAGCGGGGGAGACAGATACGCAGTATTTT

d_gene: NA
j_gene: TRBJ2-1
abundance: NA
v_gene: TRBV6-5
CDR3aa: CASSYGIEQFF
CDR3nt: TGTGCCAGCAGTTACGGTATTGAGCAGTTCTTC

d_gene: NA
j_gene: TRBJ2-7
abundance: NA
v_gene: TRBV6-5
CDR3aa: CASSYAGFEQYF
CDR3nt: TGTGCCAGCAGTTACGCGGGGTTTGAGCAGTACTTC

d_gene: NA
j_gene: TRBJ1-2
abundance: few
v_gene: TRBV28
CDR3aa: CASSYTQLGGYTF
CDR3nt: TGTGCCAGCAGTTATACCCAGTTAGGTGGCTACACCTTC

d_gene: TRBD1
j_gene: TRBJ2-7
abundance: NA
v_gene: TRBV5-1
CDR3aa: CASSATGGGYEQYF
CDR3nt: TGCGCCAGCAGCGCAACAGGGGGAGGCTACGAGCAGTACTTC

d_gene: NA
j_gene: TRBJ1-6
abundance: NA
v_gene: TRBV27
CDR3aa: CASTPGNSPLHF
CDR3nt: TGTGCCAGCACCCCGGGTAATTCACCCCTCCACTTT

d_gene: NA
j_gene: TRBJ1-4
abundance: few
v_gene: TRBV4-1
CDR3aa: CASSKSMDEKLFF
CDR3nt: TGCGCCAGCAGCAAGTCCATGGATGAAAAACTGTTTTTT

d_gene: TRBD1
j_gene: TRBJ2-7
abundance: once
v_gene: TRBV30
CDR3aa: CASSTGRAYEQYF
CDR3nt: TGTGCCTCCTCGACAGGGAGAGCCTACGAGCAGTACTTC

d_gene: TRBD2
j_gene: TRBJ2-1
abundance: few
v_gene: TRBV29-1
CDR3aa: CSGVGLAVYNEQFF
CDR3nt: TGCAGCGGGGTCGGACTAGCGGTCTACAATGAGCAGTTCTTC

d_gene: NA
j_gene: TRBJ2-5
abundance: few
v_gene: TRBV9
CDR3aa: CASSGIYQETQYF
CDR3nt: TGTGCCAGCAGCGGGATTTATCAAGAGACCCAGTACTTC

d_gene: TRBD1
j_gene: TRBJ2-7
abundance: NA
v_gene: TRBV30
CDR3aa: CAWSPGTGLYEQYF
CDR3nt: TGTGCCTGGAGTCCCGGGACAGGCCTCTACGAGCAGTACTTC

d_gene: TRBD1
j_gene: TRBJ1-1
abundance: NA
v_gene: TRBV6-1
CDR3aa: CASSGWDREGNTEAFF
CDR3nt: TGTGCCAGCAGTGGATGGGACAGGGAGGGGAACACTGAAGCTTTCTTT